These T cell receptor beta chains were read from a single sample in a study of regulatory T cells in long-lasting Graves disease. In TCRdb, the multiplex PCR reads were re-called with MiXCR into one record per CDR3 protein. The data contain 400,000 to 550,000 distinct CDR3 sequences, more than 12% of them singletons. Separately, the same data were catalogued under a study of T cells in Graves' hyperthyroidism and ophthalmopathy.

The input for sequencing was peripheral blood mononuclear cells (PBMCs), taken at new diagnosis, from a patient treated with antithyroid drugs. These receptors were taken from a woman in her 30s with Graves disease. Both conserved end residues are trimmed from each CDR3.

v_call: TRBV5-1; j_call: TRBJ1-4; cdr3_length: 12; cdr3_aa: ASSLETYNEKLF
v_call: TRBV11-2; j_call: TRBJ1-1; cdr3_length: 13; cdr3_aa: ASSLEGGARTEAF
v_call: TRBV19; j_call: TRBJ2-3; cdr3_length: 13; cdr3_aa: ASSMFRGGTDTQY
v_call: TRBV19; j_call: TRBJ1-4; cdr3_length: 12; cdr3_aa: ASSSGQGAEKLF
v_call: TRBV30; j_call: TRBJ1-2; cdr3_length: 11; cdr3_aa: AWSGQGNYGYT
v_call: TRBV7-8; j_call: TRBJ2-7; cdr3_length: 13; cdr3_aa: ASRTLGTGQYEQY
v_call: TRBV2; j_call: TRBJ2-1; cdr3_length: 10; cdr3_aa: ASRDVRGIQF
v_call: TRBV12-3/TRBV12-4; j_call: TRBJ2-7; cdr3_length: 12; cdr3_aa: ASRTSGRGYEQY
v_call: TRBV5-1; j_call: TRBJ1-5; cdr3_length: 12; cdr3_aa: ASSLEFGSQPQH
v_call: TRBV5-1; j_call: TRBJ2-3; cdr3_length: 13; cdr3_aa: ASSLTSFGTDTQY
v_call: TRBV2; j_call: TRBJ1-6; cdr3_length: 15; cdr3_aa: ANSRLEGTPLGSPLH
v_call: TRBV10-3; j_call: TRBJ2-7; cdr3_length: 11; cdr3_aa: AISERRGGEQY
v_call: TRBV9; j_call: TRBJ1-5; cdr3_length: 13; cdr3_aa: ASSVDEGSNQPQH
v_call: TRBV19; j_call: TRBJ1-1; cdr3_length: 14; cdr3_aa: ASSLRDTFGDTEAF
v_call: TRBV20-1; j_call: TRBJ1-3; cdr3_length: 13; cdr3_aa: SARPAGRSGNTIY
v_call: TRBV20-1; j_call: TRBJ1-2; cdr3_length: 13; cdr3_aa: SARAGSSVNYGYT
v_call: TRBV27; j_call: TRBJ2-2; cdr3_length: 13; cdr3_aa: ASSHEGGGTGELF